This T cell receptor beta chain was documented in a study of T cell changes during pregnancy in multiple sclerosis. The protocol was immunoSEQ multiplex PCR, while the TCRdb copy is restricted to in-frame clones and leaves out a portion. The data hold 35,000 to 40,000 clones, with 85% to 95% observed a single time. Germline CDR1 and CDR2: SGHRS and YFSETQ. V lost 0 bases, J lost 5 bases, and 2 bases stayed unmatched. The CDR3 is 16 amino acids. The genes are TRBV5-1 and TRBJ2-3; 14 positions agree with TRBD2. The receptor's source is a female donor in good health, enrolled as a control in a pregnancy study. This specimen consisted of CD4+ T cells from peripheral blood mononuclear cells, obtained in the third trimester of pregnancy. The CDR3: CASSLGLAGGVDTQYF. The DNA for the CDR3 is TGCGCCAGCAGCTTGGGACTAGCGGGAGGGGTAGATACGCAGTATTTT. The variable domain in full, completed from reference TRBV5-1 and TRBJ2-3, reads KAGVTQTPRYLIKTRGQQVTLSCSPISGHRSVSWYQQTPGQGLQFLFEYFSETQRNKGNFPGRFSGRQFSNSRSEMNVSTLELGDSALYLCASSLGLAGGVDTQYFGPGTRLTVL.